Listed below are T cell receptor beta chains from one sample, sequenced in a study of blood T cell repertoires in COVID-19. Sequenced by immunoSEQ multiplex PCR; TCRdb stores in-frame clones only, minus some. The sample lists approximately 94,000 clones, over 65% occurring once. Sequenced material: peripheral blood. The receptor source for this set is a human donor in a cohort sampled during active COVID-19. The CDR3 runs from the conserved cysteine through the conserved F or W. The order of the fields is clone size, J gene, D gene, V gene, CDR3 DNA, CDR3 protein. A D gene is named only where the DNA matches it firmly. Size tells how often a clone was seen (once, few, many) or the class of an expanded clone, and some rows leave it out.

>few|TRBJ2-1|-|TRBV7-9
TGTGCCAGCAGCACATTCGCCCCGACTAAACACAATGAGCAGTTCTTC
CASSTFAPTKHNEQFF
>-|TRBJ2-7|TRBD2|TRBV29-1
TGCAGCGTTTTGCGGGGGACCTACTACGAGCAGTACTTC
CSVLRGTYYEQYF
>-|TRBJ1-1|-|TRBV10-3
TGTGCCATCAGTGAAGAGGAGGTCACTGAAGCTTTCTTT
CAISEEEVTEAFF
>-|TRBJ2-5|-|TRBV18
TGTGCCAGCTCACCAATTCTTCAAGAGACCCAGTACTTC
CASSPILQETQYF
>-|TRBJ2-2|-|TRBV7-9
TGTGCCACAGAAGACACCGGGGAGCTGTTTTTT
CATEDTGELFF
>-|TRBJ2-6|-|TRBV19
TGTGCCAGTAGTATATCCGGGACATCTGGGGCCAACGTCCTGACTTTC
CASSISGTSGANVLTF
>-|TRBJ1-2|TRBD1|TRBV5-1
TGCGCCAGCAGCGTGACAGGGAGTAACTATGGCTACACCTTC
CASSVTGSNYGYTF
>-|TRBJ1-2|-|TRBV5-5
TGTGCCAGCAGCTTAGCGTACTTGAACTATGGCTACACCTTC
CASSLAYLNYGYTF
>-|TRBJ2-7|-|TRBV7-9
TGTGCCAGCAGCGCCCGGGACAACTACGAGCAGTACTTC
CASSARDNYEQYF
>-|TRBJ2-1|TRBD2|TRBV2
TGTGCCAGCAGGGGATTGGGGAGGACTAGCGGGGGGGCGGAACAGTTCTTC
CASRGLGRTSGGAEQFF
>-|TRBJ2-6|TRBD1|TRBV5-6
TGTGCCAGCAGCTACCGGGACAGGGGGCCTGGGGCCAACGTCCTGACTTTC
CASSYRDRGPGANVLTF
>-|TRBJ2-3|TRBD1|TRBV7-2
TGTGCCAGCAGTTTTGACAGGGCTACAGATACGCAGTATTTT
CASSFDRATDTQYF
>once|TRBJ2-7|-|TRBV2
TGTGCCAGCAGTGACAAAGGCGGGCCCTACGAGCAGTACTTC
CASSDKGGPYEQYF
>-|TRBJ1-1|TRBD1|TRBV15
TGTGCCACCAGCAGAGCCGAAGGACAGGTCGTACCCATGGCTTTCTTT
CATSRAEGQVVPMAFF
>-|TRBJ1-5|-|TRBV9
TGTGCCAGCAGCGCAGGGAATCAGCCCCAGCATTTT
CASSAGNQPQHF
>-|TRBJ2-5|TRBD2|TRBV2
TGTGCCAGCACCGTAGCGGGGGGGCCGGAGACCCAGTACTTC
CASTVAGGPETQYF
>-|TRBJ2-3|-|TRBV9
TGTGCCAGCAGCGCTCGTACAGATACGCAGTATTTT
CASSARTDTQYF
>-|TRBJ1-1|-|TRBV6-5
TGTGCCAGCACAGGGGTCAACACTGAAGCTTTCTTT
CASTGVNTEAFF
>many|TRBJ2-2|-|TRBV6-1
TGTGCCAGCAGCGAAGGACCCAAGCGGAGATCTAACACCGGGGAGCTGTTTTTT
CASSEGPKRRSNTGELFF
>-|TRBJ2-2|-|TRBV7-9
TGTGCCAGCAGGGGCACTAGACAGAACACCGGGGAGCTGTTTTTT
CASRGTRQNTGELFF
>-|TRBJ1-5|-|TRBV5-3
TGTGCCAGAAGCTTTGTGAGAGGCTACATAAGCAATCAGCCCCAGCATTTT
CARSFVRGYISNQPQHF
>-|TRBJ1-1|-|TRBV21-1
TGTGCCAGCAGCAAAGATCCGGGGAGGGGGACTGAAGCTTTCTTT
CASSKDPGRGTEAFF
>-|TRBJ2-2|-|TRBV7-9
TGTGCCAGCAGCTTGGCGGGCTCGAGCACCGGGGAGCTGTTTTTT
CASSLAGSSTGELFF
>-|TRBJ2-2|TRBD2|TRBV9
TGTGCCAGCAGCCCTCGGACTAGCGGATACACCGGGGAGCTGTTTTTT
CASSPRTSGYTGELFF
>-|TRBJ2-6|-|TRBV29-1
TGCAGCGTTGAATATCCCGTGGGGGCCAACGTCCTGACTTTC
CSVEYPVGANVLTF
>-|TRBJ1-4|-|TRBV7-9
TGTGCCAGCAGCCCTTTCCGGTGGGAAAAACTGTTTTTT
CASSPFRWEKLFF
>-|TRBJ2-7|-|TRBV2
TGTGCCAGCAGTCGGTCCGGAGCTGGGCAGTACTTC
CASSRSGAGQYF
>-|TRBJ2-7|TRBD2|TRBV3-1/TRBV3-2
TGTGCCAGCAGCCACGGCGGCGGGGGGTCCTACGAGCAGTACTTC
CASSHGGGGSYEQYF
>-|TRBJ2-7|-|TRBV7-2
TGTGCCAGCAGCTTATCCTACGCACAGAGCTCCTACGAGCAGTACTTC
CASSLSYAQSSYEQYF
>once|TRBJ1-2|-|TRBV7-9
TGTGCCAGCAGTACGGCAGGGAAGGGCTACACCTTC
CASSTAGKGYTF
>-|TRBJ2-7|-|TRBV10-2
TGCGCCAGCCGTCCGGGACTTCAGAACGAGCAGTACTTC
CASRPGLQNEQYF
>-|TRBJ1-1|-|TRBV6-2/TRBV6-3
TGTGCCAGCAGTAAGACAGTGCTGAACACTGAAGCTTTCTTT
CASSKTVLNTEAFF
>-|TRBJ1-3|-|TRBV12-3/TRBV12-4
TGTGCCAGCAGTATCGGAGGGACCACAACCATATATTTT
CASSIGGTTTIYF
>-|TRBJ1-2|TRBD1|TRBV19
TGTGCCAGTAGTCCGACGGACAGGGTGAACTATGGCTACACCTTC
CASSPTDRVNYGYTF
>-|TRBJ2-2|TRBD2|TRBV20-1
TGCAGTGCTAGTGACCTAGCGGGAGTCACCGGGGAGCTGTTTTTT
CSASDLAGVTGELFF
>few|TRBJ2-7|TRBD1|TRBV2
TGTGCCAGCGGACCGGGACAGGGGGCCTTCGAGCAGTACTTC
CASGPGQGAFEQYF
>-|TRBJ1-5|-|TRBV3-1/TRBV3-2
TGTGCCAGCAGCCAAGGGCAGGGCAGGCAGCCCCAGCATTTT
CASSQGQGRQPQHF
>-|TRBJ2-5|-|TRBV4-3
TGCGCCAGCAGCCAAGGGGGGGTCCCGGGGGAGACCCAGTACTTC
CASSQGGVPGETQYF
>-|TRBJ2-7|TRBD1|TRBV6-2/TRBV6-3
TGTGCCAGCAGTTACCGGGGACAGGGGGCGCCTCGGTTCGAGCAGTACTTC
CASSYRGQGAPRFEQYF
>once|TRBJ1-6|TRBD1|TRBV6-2/TRBV6-3
TGTGCCAGCAGTTGGGACAGGGATTATAATTCACCCCTCCACTTT
CASSWDRDYNSPLHF
>-|TRBJ2-7|TRBD2|TRBV7-8
TGTGCCAGCAGCTTCGGGACTAGCGGGTGGTACGAGCAGTACTTC
CASSFGTSGWYEQYF
>-|TRBJ2-7|TRBD1|TRBV5-5
TGTGCCAGCAGCTTGGGGACAGGCTACTACGAGCAGTACTTC
CASSLGTGYYEQYF
>-|TRBJ2-1|-|TRBV13
TGTGCCAGCAGCTTTGGGGGGAGTGGGTTAAGCTCCTACAATGAGCAGTTCTTC
CASSFGGSGLSSYNEQFF
>-|TRBJ2-3|TRBD2|TRBV9
TGTGCCAGCAGCCCCCGCGGGACTAGAGCAGATACGCAGTATTTT
CASSPRGTRADTQYF
>-|TRBJ2-6|-|TRBV28
TGTGCCACAGGGGGGACTTCCGGGGCCAACGTCCTGACTTTC
CATGGTSGANVLTF
>-|TRBJ1-2|TRBD1|TRBV5-4
TGTGCCAGCACCTCAGGACAGGGTAAATATGGCTACACCTTC
CASTSGQGKYGYTF
>-|TRBJ2-5|-|TRBV2
TGTGCCAGCTCCTTCGGAGTGGGGGCGGGAGAGACCCAGTACTTC
CASSFGVGAGETQYF
>-|TRBJ1-4|TRBD1|TRBV5-1
TGCGCCAGCAGTTCCGGGACAGGAGGGGGCGAAAAACTGTTTTTT
CASSSGTGGGEKLFF
>-|TRBJ2-3|TRBD2|TRBV5-1
TGCGCCAGCAGCTTAGCGGGGGCTAGCACAGATACGCAGTATTTT
CASSLAGASTDTQYF
>-|TRBJ2-1|-|TRBV6-6
TGTGCCAGCAGTTACCCCCGTGGTGGGGCGAATGAGCAGTTCTTC
CASSYPRGGANEQFF
>-|TRBJ1-1|-|TRBV2
TGTGCCAGCAGAGCGCGTGGACAGATAGCTTTCTTT
CASRARGQIAFF